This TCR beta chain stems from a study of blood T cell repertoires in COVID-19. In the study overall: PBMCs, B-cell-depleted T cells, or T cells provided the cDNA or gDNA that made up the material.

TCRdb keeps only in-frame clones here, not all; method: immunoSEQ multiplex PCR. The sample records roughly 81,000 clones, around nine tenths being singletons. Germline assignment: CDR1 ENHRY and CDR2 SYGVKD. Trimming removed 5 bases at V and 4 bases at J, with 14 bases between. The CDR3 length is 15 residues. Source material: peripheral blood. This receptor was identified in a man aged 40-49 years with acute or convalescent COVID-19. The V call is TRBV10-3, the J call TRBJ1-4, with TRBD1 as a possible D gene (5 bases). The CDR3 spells CAISYAGGGNEKLFF. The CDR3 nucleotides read TGTGCCATCAGTTATGCGGGGGGTGGTAATGAAAAACTGTTTTTT.